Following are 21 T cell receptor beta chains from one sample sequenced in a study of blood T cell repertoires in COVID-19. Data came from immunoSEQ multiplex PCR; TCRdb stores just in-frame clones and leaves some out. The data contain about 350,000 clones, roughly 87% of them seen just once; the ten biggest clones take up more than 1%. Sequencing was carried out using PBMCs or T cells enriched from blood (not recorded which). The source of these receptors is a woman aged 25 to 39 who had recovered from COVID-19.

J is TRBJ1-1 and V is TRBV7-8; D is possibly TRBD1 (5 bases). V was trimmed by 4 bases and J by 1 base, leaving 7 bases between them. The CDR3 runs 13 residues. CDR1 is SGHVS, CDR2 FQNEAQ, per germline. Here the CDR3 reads CASSWGQNTEAFF. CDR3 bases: TGTGCCAGCAGCTGGGGCCAGAACACTGAAGCTTTCTTT.

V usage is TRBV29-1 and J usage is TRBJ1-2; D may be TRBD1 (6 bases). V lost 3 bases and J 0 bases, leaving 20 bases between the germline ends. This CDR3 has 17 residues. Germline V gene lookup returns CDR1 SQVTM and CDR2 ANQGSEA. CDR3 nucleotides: TGCAGCGTTGATGGCAGGGGAAACAATGGAGCTAACTATGGCTACACCTTC. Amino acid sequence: CSVDGRGNNGANYGYTF.

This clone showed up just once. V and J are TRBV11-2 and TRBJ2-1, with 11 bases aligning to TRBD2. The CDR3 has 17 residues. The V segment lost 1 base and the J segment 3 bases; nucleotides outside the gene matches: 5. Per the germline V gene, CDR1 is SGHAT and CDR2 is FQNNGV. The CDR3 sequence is CASSLGTLAGGYNEQFF. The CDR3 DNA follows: TGTGCCAGCAGCTTAGGAACCCTAGCGGGGGGCTACAATGAGCAGTTCTTC.

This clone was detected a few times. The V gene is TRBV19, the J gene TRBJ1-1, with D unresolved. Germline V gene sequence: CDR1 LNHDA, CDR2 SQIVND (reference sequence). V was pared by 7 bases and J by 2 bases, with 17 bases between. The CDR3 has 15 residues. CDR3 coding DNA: TGTGCCAGTATTCATACGGGAGGAAAAAACACTGAAGCTTTCTTT. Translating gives CASIHTGGKNTEAFF. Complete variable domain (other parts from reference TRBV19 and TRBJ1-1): DGGITQSPKYLFRKEGQNVTLSCEQNLNHDAMYWYRQDPGQGLRLIYYSQIVNDFQKGDIAEGYSVSREKKESFPLTVTSAQKNPTAFYLCASIHTGGKNTEAFFGQGTRLTVV.

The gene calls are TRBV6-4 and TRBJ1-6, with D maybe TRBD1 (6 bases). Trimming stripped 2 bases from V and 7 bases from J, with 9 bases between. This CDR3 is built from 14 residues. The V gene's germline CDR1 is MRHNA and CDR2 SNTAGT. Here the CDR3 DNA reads TGTGCCAGCAGTGACCGGCAGGGGAATTCACCCCTCCACTTT. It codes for CASSDRQGNSPLHF.

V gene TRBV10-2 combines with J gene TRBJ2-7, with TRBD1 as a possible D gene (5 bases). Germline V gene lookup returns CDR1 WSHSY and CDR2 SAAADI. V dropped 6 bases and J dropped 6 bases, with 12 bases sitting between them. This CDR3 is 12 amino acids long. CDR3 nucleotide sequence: TGCGCCAGCAGAGCCTATAGGGGCGAGCAGTACTTC. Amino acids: CASRAYRGEQYF.

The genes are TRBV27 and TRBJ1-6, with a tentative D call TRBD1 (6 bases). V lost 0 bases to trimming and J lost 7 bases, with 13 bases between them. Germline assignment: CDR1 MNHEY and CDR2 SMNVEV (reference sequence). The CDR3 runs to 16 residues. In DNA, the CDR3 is TGTGCCAGCAGTTTATCTTGGGGGACAAAGAATTCACCCCTCCACTTT. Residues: CASSLSWGTKNSPLHF.

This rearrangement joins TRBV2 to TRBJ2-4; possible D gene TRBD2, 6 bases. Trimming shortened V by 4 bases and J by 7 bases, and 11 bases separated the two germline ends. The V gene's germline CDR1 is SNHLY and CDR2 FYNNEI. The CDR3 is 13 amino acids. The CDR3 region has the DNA TGTGCCAGCAGTGCCGGGACTGGGAACATTCAGTACTTC. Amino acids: CASSAGTGNIQYF.

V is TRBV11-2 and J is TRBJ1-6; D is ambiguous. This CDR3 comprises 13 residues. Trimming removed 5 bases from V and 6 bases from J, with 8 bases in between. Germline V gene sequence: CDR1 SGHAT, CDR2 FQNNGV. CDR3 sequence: CASSRPGNSPLHF. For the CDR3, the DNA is TGTGCCAGCAGCCGACCGGGTAATTCACCCCTCCACTTT.

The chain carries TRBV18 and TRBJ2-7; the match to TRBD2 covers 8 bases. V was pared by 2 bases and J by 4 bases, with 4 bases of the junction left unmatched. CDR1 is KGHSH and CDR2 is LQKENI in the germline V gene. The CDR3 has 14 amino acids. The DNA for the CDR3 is TGTGCCAGCTCACCAGTTCGGGGGGGGTACGAGCAGTACTTC. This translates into CASSPVRGGYEQYF.

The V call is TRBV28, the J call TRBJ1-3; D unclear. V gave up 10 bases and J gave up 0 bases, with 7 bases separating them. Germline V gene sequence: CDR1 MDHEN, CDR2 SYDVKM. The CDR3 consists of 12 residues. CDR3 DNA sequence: TGTGCCACCCAGTTCTCTGGAAACACCATATATTTT. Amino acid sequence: CATQFSGNTIYF.

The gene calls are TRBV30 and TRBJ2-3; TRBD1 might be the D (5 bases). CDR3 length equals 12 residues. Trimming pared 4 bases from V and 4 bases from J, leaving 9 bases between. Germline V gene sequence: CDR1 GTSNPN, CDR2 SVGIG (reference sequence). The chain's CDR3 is CAWTQTADTQYF. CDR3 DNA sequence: TGTGCCTGGACGCAGACAGCAGATACGCAGTATTTT.

The CDR3: CASRPGSTGGTGELFF. The DNA of the CDR3 is TGTGCCAGCAGACCCGGTTCTACAGGGGGAACCGGGGAGCTGTTTTTT. The gene calls are TRBV7-2 and TRBJ2-2; 8 bases align to TRBD1. Germline V gives CDR1 SGHTA, CDR2 FQGNSA. The V segment lost 6 bases and the J segment 5 bases; nucleotides outside the gene matches: 11. The CDR3 extends over 16 amino acids.

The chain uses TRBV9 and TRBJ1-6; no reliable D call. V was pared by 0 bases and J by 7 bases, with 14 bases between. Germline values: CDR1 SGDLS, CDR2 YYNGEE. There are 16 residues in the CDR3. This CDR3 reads CASSVDPAATNSPLHF. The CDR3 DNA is TGTGCCAGCAGCGTAGACCCGGCGGCCACGAATTCACCCCTCCACTTT. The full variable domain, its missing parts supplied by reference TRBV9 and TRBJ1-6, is DSGVTQTPKHLITATGQRVTLRCSPRSGDLSVYWYQQSLDQGLQFLIQYYNGEERAKGNILERFSAQQFPDLHSELNLSSLELGDSALYFCASSVDPAATNSPLHFGNGTRLTVT.

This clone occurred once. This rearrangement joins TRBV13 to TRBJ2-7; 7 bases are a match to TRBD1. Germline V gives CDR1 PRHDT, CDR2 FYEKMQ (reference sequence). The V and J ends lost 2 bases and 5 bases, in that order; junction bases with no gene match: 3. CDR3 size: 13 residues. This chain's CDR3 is CASSLTGAHEQYF. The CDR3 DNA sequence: TGTGCCAGCAGCTTAACAGGGGCTCACGAGCAGTACTTC.

The CDR3 is CASSPILDLNTEAFF. CDR3 DNA sequence: TGTGCCAGCTCACCAATTCTAGATCTGAACACTGAAGCTTTCTTT. The V gene is TRBV18, the J gene TRBJ1-1, with D unclear. Germline values: CDR1 KGHSH, CDR2 LQKENI. V was cut by 2 bases and J by 0 bases, with 10 bases left in between. The CDR3 loop spans 15 amino acids.

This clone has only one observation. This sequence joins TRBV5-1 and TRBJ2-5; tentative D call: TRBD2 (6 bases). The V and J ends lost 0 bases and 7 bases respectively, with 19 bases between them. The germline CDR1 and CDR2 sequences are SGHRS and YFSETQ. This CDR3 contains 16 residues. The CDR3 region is CASSLAGTRELGTQYF. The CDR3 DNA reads TGCGCCAGCAGCTTGGCCGGGACCCGGGAGTTGGGGACCCAGTACTTC.

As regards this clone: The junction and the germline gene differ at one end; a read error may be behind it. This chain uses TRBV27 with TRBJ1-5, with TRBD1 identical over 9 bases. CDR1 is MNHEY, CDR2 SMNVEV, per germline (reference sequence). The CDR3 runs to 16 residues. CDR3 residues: CASSSRTGARNPPQHF. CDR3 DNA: TGTGCCAGCAGTTCCCGGACAGGGGCCAGGAATCCGCCCCAGCATTTT.

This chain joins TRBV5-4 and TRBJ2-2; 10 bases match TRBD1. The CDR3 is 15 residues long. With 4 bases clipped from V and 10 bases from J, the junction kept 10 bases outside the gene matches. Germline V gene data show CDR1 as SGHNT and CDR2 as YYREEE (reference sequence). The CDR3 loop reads CASSKGQGLSAELFF. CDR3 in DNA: TGTGCCAGCAGCAAGGGACAGGGGTTGTCCGCGGAGCTGTTTTTT.

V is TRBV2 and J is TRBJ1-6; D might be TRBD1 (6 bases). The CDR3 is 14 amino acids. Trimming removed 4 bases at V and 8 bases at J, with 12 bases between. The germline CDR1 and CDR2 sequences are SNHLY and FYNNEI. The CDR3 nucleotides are TGTGCCAGCAGTGGGGGCAGGGGAGATTCACCCCTCCACTTT. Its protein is CASSGGRGDSPLHF.

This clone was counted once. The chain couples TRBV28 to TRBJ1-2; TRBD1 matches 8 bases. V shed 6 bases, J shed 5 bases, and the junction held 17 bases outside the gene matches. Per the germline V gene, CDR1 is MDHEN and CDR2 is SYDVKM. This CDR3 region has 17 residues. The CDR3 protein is CASSHNLGAGGGYGYTF. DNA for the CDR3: TGTGCCAGCAGCCACAATCTTGGGGCAGGGGGCGGGTATGGCTACACCTTC.